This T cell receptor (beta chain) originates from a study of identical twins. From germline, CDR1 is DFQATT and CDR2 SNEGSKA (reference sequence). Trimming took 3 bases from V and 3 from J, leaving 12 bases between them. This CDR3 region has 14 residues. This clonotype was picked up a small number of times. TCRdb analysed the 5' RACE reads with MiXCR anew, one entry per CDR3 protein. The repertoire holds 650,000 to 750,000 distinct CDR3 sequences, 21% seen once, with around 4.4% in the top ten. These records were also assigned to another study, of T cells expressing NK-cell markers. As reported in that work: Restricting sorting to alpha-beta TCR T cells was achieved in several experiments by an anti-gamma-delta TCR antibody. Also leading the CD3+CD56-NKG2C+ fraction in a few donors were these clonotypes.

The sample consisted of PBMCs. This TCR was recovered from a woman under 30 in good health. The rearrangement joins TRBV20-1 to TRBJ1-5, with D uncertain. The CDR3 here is CSASMTFDNQPQHF. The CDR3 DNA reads TGCAGTGCTAGTATGACATTCGACAATCAGCCCCAGCATTTT.